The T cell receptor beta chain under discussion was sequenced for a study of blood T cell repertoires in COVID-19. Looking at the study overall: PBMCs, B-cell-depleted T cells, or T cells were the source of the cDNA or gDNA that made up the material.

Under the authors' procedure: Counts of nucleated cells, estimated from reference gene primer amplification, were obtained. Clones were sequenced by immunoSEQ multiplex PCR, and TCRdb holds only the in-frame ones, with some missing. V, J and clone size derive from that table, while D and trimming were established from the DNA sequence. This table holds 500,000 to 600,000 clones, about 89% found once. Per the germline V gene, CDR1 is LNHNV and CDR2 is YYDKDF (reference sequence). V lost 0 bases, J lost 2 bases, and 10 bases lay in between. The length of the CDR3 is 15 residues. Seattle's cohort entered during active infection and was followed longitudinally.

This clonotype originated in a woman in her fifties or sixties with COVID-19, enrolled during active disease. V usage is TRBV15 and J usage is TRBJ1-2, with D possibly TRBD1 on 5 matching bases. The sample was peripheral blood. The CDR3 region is CATSRDIDRNYGYTF. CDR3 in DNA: TGTGCCACCAGCAGAGATATCGACAGAAACTATGGCTACACCTTC.